This T cell receptor (beta chain) was sequenced in a study of graft-versus-host responses after intestinal transplantation (dated by TCRdb to the early 2020s). Regarding the research as a whole: Recipients received multivisceral, liver-intestinal, or isolated intestinal transplants. All recipients received anti-thymocyte globulin induction followed by maintenance tacrolimus and steroids for approximately 3 years. Bulk TCR-beta CDR3 sequencing was used to track graft-versus-host and host-versus-graft alloreactive T cell clones in the graft, circulation and bone marrow after intestinal transplantation. Alloreactive clones were identified by sequencing pre-transplant mixed lymphocyte reaction products and comparing these products with unstimulated pre-transplant donor and recipient T cells. Of the 20 to 25 intestinal transplant recipients enrolled in the cohort, one of whom was a retransplant, a few patients without pretransplant specimens were excluded. Donor T cell macrochimerism was defined as a peak of at least 4% donor T cells among recipient peripheral blood mononuclear cells. Samples from a few later patients were sequenced in-house on an Illumina MiSeq with MiXCR processing rather than by the commercial service.

Paper-wide results and their limitations: The conclusions were limited by the relatively low number and heterogeneity of the intestinal transplant patients. GvH clones were found in recipient bone marrow, and some of the GvH clones appeared earlier in ileal mucosa or blood, which is consistent with an intestinal mucosal origin. Early after transplant, declines in HvG clones were associated with peak levels of circulating GvH clones. In the allografts of patients with donor T cell macrochimerism, GvH to HvG T cell clonal ratios were high.

Libraries were made using the immunoSEQ multiplex PCR assay. For most patients, genomic DNA was subjected to high-throughput TCR-beta CDR3 sequencing by Adaptive Biotechnologies. Concerning the study's data processing: TCR sequencing data for 15 to 20 patients were retrieved from Adaptive's ImmunoSEQ software; a few other patients were processed with MiXCR and VDJtools. Because the origin of CDR3 nucleotide sequences shared between donor and recipient could not be assigned, those sequences were removed. At least 2-fold expansion over unstimulated cells and a minimum CFSE-low frequency of 0.002% (template counts) or 0.001% (read counts) were required for clones to be classified as alloreactive. Clones detected in sequenced pre-transplant spleen, lymph node, or MLR CFSE-low populations of the donor or recipient were defined as mappable. Cumulative frequency of alloreactive clones was calculated as a percentage of all sequences weighted by copy number. Drawn from immuneACCESS, this table holds only the in-frame rearrangements with V and J called that TCRdb kept. Clones are partly lost; checked studies trace under half to an unresolved V gene and leave the rest unexplained. V and J calls and clone size come straight from that table; D and trimming were deduced from the DNA. The sample records about 98,000 clones, 86% of which are singletons. 1.4% to 1.5% of the sample goes to the ten largest clones.

Blood samples were collected up to 4 times in the first month after transplant and then at least monthly when available. About this clone: The antigen this receptor binds is unknown. No base-level quality is on record; no much larger clone is a single base apart.

Via the germline V gene (reference sequence), CDR1 is LNHNV and CDR2 YYDKDF. V is cut by 3 bases and J by 5 bases, and the space between the germline ends is 9 bases. The CDR3 numbers 13 residues from cysteine through phenylalanine. The only DNA kept is the CDR3, 39 bases in frame from the first base. This material consisted of PBMCs, taken 255 days after intestinal transplant. Rearrangement joined TRBV15 to TRBJ2-3, with the D segment identity uncertain. The sequence was collected from a human patient who received an intestinal transplant, so some T cells may come from the graft donor. The CDR3 protein: CATSSAVVDTQYF. The bases are TGTGCCACCAGCAGTGCAGTGGTAGATACGCAGTATTTT. Beyond the CDR3, the reference TRBV15 and TRBJ2-3 genes provide the residues; the full variable domain reads: DAMVIQNPRYQVTQFGKPVTLSCSQTLNHNVMYWYQQKSSQAPKLLFHYYDKDFNNEADTPDNFQSRRPNTSFCFLDIRSPGLGDTAMYLCATSSAVVDTQYFGPGTRLTVL.